These 25 T cell receptor beta chains originate from one sample sequenced in a study of cytomegalovirus exposure and HLA in healthy donors. A multiplex PCR was run with 60 Vbeta primers and 13 Jbeta primers. Profiled with immunoSEQ multiplex PCR; TCRdb holds only in-frame clones, not every one. The table has roughly 120,000 clones, 77% seen once; the top ten hold about 13%. Sequenced sample: PBMCs. Source of these receptors: a woman aged 40 to 49 in good health and CMV-seropositive.

This clone was seen a handful of times. This sequence joins TRBV5-6 and TRBJ2-1; 8 nucleotides line up with TRBD2. The CDR3 runs 15 residues. The germline V gene encodes CDR1 SGHDT and CDR2 YYEEEE. V shed 4 bases, J shed 2 bases, and the junction held 5 bases outside the gene matches. CDR3 nucleotides: TGTGCCAGCAGCGACGGACTAGCTACCTACAATGAGCAGTTCTTC. It specifies CASSDGLATYNEQFF. The full variable domain, its missing parts supplied by reference TRBV5-6 and TRBJ2-1, is DAGVTQSPTHLIKTRGQQVTLRCSPKSGHDTVSWYQQALGQGPQFIFQYYEEEERQRGNFPDRFSGHQFPNYSSELNVNALLLGDSALYLCASSDGLATYNEQFFGPGTRLTVL.

The rearrangement links TRBV9 to TRBJ2-7; no clear D. The CDR3 totals 15 residues. From germline, CDR1 is SGDLS and CDR2 YYNGEE. With 0 bases removed from V and 2 bases from J, the gap between germline ends came to 12 bases. In nucleotides, the CDR3 is TGTGCCAGCAGCGTAGGCACTACTTCCCCCTACGAGCAGTACTTC. Protein product: CASSVGTTSPYEQYF.

The chain couples TRBV10-3 to TRBJ2-1; TRBD2 matches 7 bases. The V gene end was trimmed by 5 bases and the J gene end by 7 bases; junction bases not matched to a gene: 5. Per the germline V gene, CDR1 is ENHRY and CDR2 is SYGVKD. This CDR3 contains 13 residues. CDR3 in DNA: TGTGCCATCAGTTCGCGGGGGAAAAATGAGCAGTTCTTC. Protein product: CAISSRGKNEQFF.

CDR3 region: CASSVPRYTGELFF. The CDR3 nucleotides read TGTGCCAGTAGTGTTCCCCGTTACACCGGGGAGCTGTTTTTT. J is TRBJ2-2 and V is TRBV19; D unresolved. Deletions cut 5 bases from V and 3 bases from J, with 10 bases between. Germline loops: CDR1 LNHDA, CDR2 SQIVND (reference sequence). The CDR3 length is 14 residues.

The chain has TRBV14 and TRBJ1-1; D gene uncertain. V lost 1 base, J lost 0 bases, and 9 bases lay in between. Germline CDR1 SGHDN, CDR2 FVKESK. The CDR3 extends over 15 amino acids. Here the CDR3 DNA reads TGTGCCAGCAGCCAAGCTTACAGATTGAACACTGAAGCTTTCTTT. Its translation: CASSQAYRLNTEAFF. The whole variable domain, remainder taken from reference TRBV14 and TRBJ1-1, is EAGVTQFPSHSVIEKGQTVTLRCDPISGHDNLYWYRRVMGKEIKFLLHFVKESKQDESGMPNNRFLAERTGGTYSTLKVQPAELEDSGVYFCASSQAYRLNTEAFFGQGTRLTVV.

This chain joins TRBV4-1 and TRBJ2-3; D not resolved. CDR1 MGHRA and CDR2 YSYEKL come from the germline V gene. The CDR3 spans 13 residues. V was cut by 1 base and J by 0 bases, with 2 bases left in between. The CDR3 bases are TGCGCCAGCAGCCAAGCTAGCACAGATACGCAGTATTTT. It encodes CASSQASTDTQYF.

This chain joins TRBV27 and TRBJ2-7, with 8 nucleotides matching TRBD1. The germline CDR1 and CDR2 sequences are MNHEY and SMNVEV (reference sequence). Trimming cost V 6 bases and J 2 bases; bases outside gene matches: 9. This CDR3 contains 15 residues. CDR3 amino acids: CASSVDRGPTYEQYF. CDR3 DNA sequence: TGTGCCAGCAGCGTTGACAGGGGTCCCACCTACGAGCAGTACTTC.

The chain links TRBV11-2 to TRBJ2-2, with D perhaps matching TRBD2 (5 bases). CDR1 and CDR2 (germline): SGHAT, FQNNGV. The CDR3 has 13 residues. V shed 5 bases and J shed 6 bases, with 10 bases lying between them. DNA for the CDR3: TGTGCCAGCAGCCAGAGGGCGGCCGGGGAGCTGTTTTTT. It is translated as CASSQRAAGELFF.

The chain is built from TRBV28 and TRBJ1-1; D is ambiguous. CDR1 MDHEN and CDR2 SYDVKM come from the germline V gene. The CDR3 loop spans 14 amino acids. V was shortened by 5 bases and J by 2 bases, with 12 bases between the two germline ends. The CDR3 DNA is TGTGCCAGCAGTCCCCAAGAGGTTAACACTGAAGCTTTCTTT. It yields the protein CASSPQEVNTEAFF.

In DNA, the CDR3 is TGTGCCATCAGTGAGTCTCGGGACAGCTCCTACGAGCAGTACTTC. Encoded protein: CAISESRDSSYEQYF. The rearrangement uses TRBV10-3 and TRBJ2-7, with 7 bases identical to TRBD1. The CDR3 is made up of 15 amino acids. Trimming took 0 bases from V and 0 from J; bases not matched to a gene: 2. Germline CDR1 reads ENHRY; CDR2 reads SYGVKD.

The CDR3 DNA reads TGTGCCAGCAGTCGGGACAGGGGGAGCTCCTACGAGCAGTACTTC. As protein: CASSRDRGSSYEQYF. The chain joins TRBV6-5 to TRBJ2-7; TRBD1 aligns across 11 bases. The germline V gene has CDR1 MNHEY and CDR2 SVGAGI. J lost 0 bases, V lost 5 bases, and 3 bases had no gene match. The CDR3 has 15 residues.

V and J are TRBV7-9 and TRBJ1-2; 8 bases are a match to TRBD1. Germline V gives CDR1 SEHNR, CDR2 FQNEAQ (reference sequence). The CDR3 covers 14 residues. Trimming removed 3 bases from V and 3 bases from J; junction bases left unmatched: 3. This chain's CDR3 is CASSLIQGDYGYTF. The CDR3 region has the DNA TGTGCCAGCAGCTTGATACAGGGGGACTATGGCTACACCTTC.

V is TRBV4-1 and J is TRBJ2-7; TRBD2 agrees at 11 bases. Germline V gene data show CDR1 as MGHRA and CDR2 as YSYEKL. The CDR3 has 15 residues. V gave up 4 bases and J gave up 3 bases; unmatched junction bases: 5. The CDR3 loop is CASSLMTSGDYEQYF. Written as DNA, the CDR3 is TGCGCCAGCAGCCTCATGACTAGCGGGGACTACGAGCAGTACTTC.

In its sample, this clone was seen a few times. V is TRBV15 and J is TRBJ2-3, with D possibly TRBD2 on 5 matching bases. Germline CDR1 LNHNV, CDR2 YYDKDF (reference sequence). V shed 0 bases and J shed 7 bases, with 8 bases lying between them. This CDR3 has 13 amino acids. In nucleotides, the CDR3 is TGTGCCACCAGCAGAGAGGGCGGGTATACGCAGTATTTT. Encoded protein: CATSREGGYTQYF.

This chain connects TRBV5-1 to TRBJ2-5; 12 positions agree with TRBD2. The J call may not be correct, given that the DNA end is closer to TRBJ2-7. The germline V gene encodes CDR1 SGHRS and CDR2 YFSETQ. The CDR3 contains 14 residues. The CDR3 coding sequence is TGCGCCAGCACGGCTAGCGGGAGGGCCTACGAGCAGTACTTC. It specifies CASTASGRAYEQYF.

V and J are TRBV6-6 and TRBJ1-2, with 8 nucleotides matching TRBD1. The CDR3 runs 14 residues. The V and J ends lost 4 bases and 7 bases, in that order; junction bases with no gene match: 8. CDR1 is MNHNY and CDR2 is SVGAGI in the germline V gene (reference sequence). The CDR3 DNA follows: TGTGCCAGCAGTTCCCCGGCAGGGGGCCGTGGCTACACCTTC. This sequence encodes CASSSPAGGRGYTF.

The rearrangement uses TRBV28 and TRBJ1-2, with a tentative D call TRBD1 (5 bases). The CDR3 runs 13 residues. V gave up 6 bases and J gave up 8 bases, with 16 bases separating them. CDR1 and CDR2 from the germline V gene are MDHEN and SYDVKM. CDR3 nucleotides: TGTGCCAGCAGCCCACCAGGGCCCGGGGGCTACACCTTC. Translated, it gives CASSPPGPGGYTF.

The CDR3 region has the DNA TGCAGCGTCCACGACAGGGGGCGCCTCAATGAGCAGTTCTTC. Its translation is CSVHDRGRLNEQFF. The V and J genes are TRBV29-1 and TRBJ2-1; the match to TRBD1 covers 10 bases. The length of the CDR3 is 14 residues. With 6 bases clipped from V and 6 bases from J, the junction kept 8 bases outside the gene matches. Looked up from germline, CDR1 is SQVTM and CDR2 is ANQGSEA.

This chain joins TRBV5-1 and TRBJ1-1, with TRBD1 matching 7 bases. The CDR3 spans 12 residues. The V and J ends lost 3 bases and 8 bases, in that order; junction bases with no gene match: 4. Germline values: CDR1 SGHRS, CDR2 YFSETQ. The DNA for the CDR3 is TGCGCCAGCAGCTACGCAGGGGGGGAAGCTTTCTTT. It translates to CASSYAGGEAFF.

This rearrangement joins TRBV28 to TRBJ1-1; D perhaps matches TRBD1 (6 bases). V gave up 5 bases and J gave up 10 bases, with 14 bases separating them. The CDR3 extends over 12 amino acids. The germline V gene encodes CDR1 MDHEN and CDR2 SYDVKM. As DNA, the CDR3 is TGTGCCAGCAGTCCGTATAAGGGGGTAGCTTTCTTT. Translated: CASSPYKGVAFF.

This clone has more than one count but fewer than ten. The J gene is TRBJ1-1, the V gene TRBV5-1; weak D call: TRBD1 (5 bases). The CDR3 is made up of 14 amino acids. V was trimmed by 1 base and J by 1 base, leaving 8 bases between them. The germline V gene has CDR1 SGHRS and CDR2 YFSETQ. CDR3 nucleotides: TGCGCCAGCAGCTTGAATACAGGGAACACTGAAGCTTTCTTT. It translates to CASSLNTGNTEAFF.

The chain joins TRBV5-4 to TRBJ2-3; 8 bases align to TRBD2. Germline V gene data show CDR1 as SGHNT and CDR2 as YYREEE (reference sequence). The CDR3 totals 16 residues. Germline trimming cut 1 base from V and 4 bases from J; bases unmatched to any gene: 8. CDR3 region: CASSLPTGGPADTQYF. The CDR3 nucleotides are TGTGCCAGCAGCTTGCCCACGGGAGGGCCTGCAGATACGCAGTATTTT.

V is TRBV7-6 and J is TRBJ1-5; perhaps TRBD1 as D (6 bases). Trimming stripped 0 bases from V and 9 bases from J, with 18 bases between. Per the germline V gene, CDR1 is SGHVS and CDR2 is FNYEAQ. The CDR3 loop spans 16 amino acids. CDR3 sequence (DNA): TGTGCCAGCAGCTTAGCCGGGGGGCGAACATTATGGCCCCAGCATTTT. Translated, it gives CASSLAGGRTLWPQHF.

This chain links TRBV13 with TRBJ2-3; D is unclear. CDR3 length: 11 residues. Germline values: CDR1 PRHDT, CDR2 FYEKMQ (reference sequence). The V gene lost 2 bases and the J gene lost 5 bases, with 2 bases spanning the gap. The CDR3 DNA is TGTGCCAGCAGCTTACTAGATACGCAGTATTTT. Its protein is CASSLLDTQYF.

This rearrangement joins TRBV28 to TRBJ1-5; tentative D call: TRBD1 (6 bases). The ends were cut back, 8 bases at V and 11 bases at J, with 16 bases in the middle. CDR3 length: 12 amino acids. Germline lookup yields CDR1 MDHEN and CDR2 SYDVKM. The DNA of the CDR3 is TGTGCCAGCTCTCTCGAACAGGGATCCCAGCATTTT. It encodes CASSLEQGSQHF.